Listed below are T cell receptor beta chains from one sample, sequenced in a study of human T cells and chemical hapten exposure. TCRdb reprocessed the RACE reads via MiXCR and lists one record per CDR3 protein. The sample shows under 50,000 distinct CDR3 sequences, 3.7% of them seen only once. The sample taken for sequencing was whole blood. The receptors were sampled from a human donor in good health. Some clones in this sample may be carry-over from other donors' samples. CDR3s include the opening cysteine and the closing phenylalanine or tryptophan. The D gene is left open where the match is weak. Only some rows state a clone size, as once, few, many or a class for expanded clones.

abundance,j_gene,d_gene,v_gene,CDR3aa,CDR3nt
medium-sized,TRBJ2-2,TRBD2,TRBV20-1,CSATGLAGTGELFF,TGCAGTGCTACAGGACTAGCGGGCACCGGGGAGCTGTTTTTT
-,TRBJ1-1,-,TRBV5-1,CASSGNSGQGRAFF,TGCGCCAGCAGCGGAAACAGCGGGCAGGGCCGAGCTTTCTTT
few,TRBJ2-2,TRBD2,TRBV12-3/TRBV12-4,CASSLRASGANTGELFF,TGTGCCAGCAGTTTAAGGGCTAGCGGAGCGAACACCGGGGAGCTGTTTTTT
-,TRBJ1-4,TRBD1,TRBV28,CASSSDRGGNEKLFF,TGTGCCAGCAGTTCTGACAGGGGGGGGAATGAAAAACTGTTTTTT
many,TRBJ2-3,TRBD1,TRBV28,CASRQGGTDTQYF,TGTGCCAGCCGGCAGGGGGGCACAGATACGCAGTATTTT
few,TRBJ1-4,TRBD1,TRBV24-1,CATSDPGTDTLFF,TGTGCCACCAGTGATCCCGGGACAGATACACTGTTTTTT
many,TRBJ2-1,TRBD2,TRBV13,CASSLAETSGRGWSEQFF,TGTGCCAGCAGCTTAGCCGAGACTAGCGGGAGGGGTTGGAGTGAGCAGTTCTTC
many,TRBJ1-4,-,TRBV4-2,CASSQGGREEKLFF,TGTGCCAGCAGCCAGGGGGGGAGGGAAGAAAAACTGTTTTTT
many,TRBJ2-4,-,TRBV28,CASSFRGGKDIQYF,TGTGCCAGCAGTTTTCGTGGCGGGAAAGACATTCAGTACTTC
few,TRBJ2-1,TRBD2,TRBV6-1,CASRRLAGELYEQFF,TGTGCCAGCAGACGACTAGCGGGAGAACTCTATGAGCAGTTCTTC
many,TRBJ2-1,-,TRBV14,CASSQNNEQFF,TGTGCCAGCAGCCAGAACAATGAGCAGTTCTTC
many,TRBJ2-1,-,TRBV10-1,CASSESRYNEQFF,TGCGCCAGCAGTGAGTCACGGTACAATGAGCAGTTCTTC
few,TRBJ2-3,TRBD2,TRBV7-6,CASSLAGGRHTDTQYF,TGTGCCAGCAGCTTGGCGGGAGGTAGACACACAGATACGCAGTATTTT
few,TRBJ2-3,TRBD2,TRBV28,CASWGAGRGGDTQYF,TGTGCCAGCTGGGGGGCCGGGAGGGGAGGAGATACGCAGTATTTT
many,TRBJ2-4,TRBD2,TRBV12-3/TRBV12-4,CASSLAGEIAKNIQYF,TGTGCCAGCAGTTTGGCGGGAGAAATAGCCAAAAACATTCAGTACTTC
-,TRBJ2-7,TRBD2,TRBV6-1,CATQILAKVYEQYF,TGTGCCACCCAAATACTAGCGAAGGTATACGAGCAGTACTTC
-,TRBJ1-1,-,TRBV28,CASSLMVGSGQAFF,TGTGCCAGCAGTTTGATGGTGGGTTCGGGGCAAGCTTTCTTT
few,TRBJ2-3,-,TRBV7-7,CASSLAGGSTDTQYF,TGTGCTAGCAGCTTAGCTGGCGGGAGCACAGATACGCAGTATTTT
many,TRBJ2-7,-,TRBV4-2,CASSHLEGRSYEQYF,TGTGCCAGCAGCCACTTAGAAGGACGTTCCTACGAGCAGTACTTC
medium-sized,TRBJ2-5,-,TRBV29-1,CSVERDSETQYF,TGCAGCGTTGAAAGAGACTCAGAGACCCAGTACTTC
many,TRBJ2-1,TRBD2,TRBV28,CASSLYGSGAYNEQFF,TGTGCCAGCAGTTTATACGGCAGCGGGGCATACAATGAGCAGTTCTTC
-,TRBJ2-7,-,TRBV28,CASSVQGRGLGEQYF,TGTGCCAGCAGTGTACAGGGAAGGGGGTTAGGCGAGCAGTACTTC
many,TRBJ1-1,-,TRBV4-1,CASSQGGTRNTEAFF,TGCGCCAGCAGCCAAGGAGGGACAAGAAACACTGAAGCTTTCTTT
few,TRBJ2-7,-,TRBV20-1,CSASKPPGQGGGSGGRYEQYF,TGCAGTGCTAGTAAACCCCCCGGACAGGGAGGGGGCAGCGGGGGGCGATACGAGCAGTACTTC
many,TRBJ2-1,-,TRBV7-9,CASSRPGAEGGHEQFF,TGTGCCAGCAGCCGGCCCGGGGCGGAGGGAGGACATGAGCAGTTCTTC
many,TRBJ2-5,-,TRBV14,CASSHGHVGKTQYF,TGTGCCAGCAGCCACGGACACGTTGGGAAGACCCAGTACTTC
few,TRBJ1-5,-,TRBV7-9,CASSFSGLSSNQPQHF,TGTGCCAGCAGCTTTTCGGGGCTTTCTAGCAATCAGCCCCAGCATTTT
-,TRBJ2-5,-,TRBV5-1,CASSLKQETQYF,TGCGCCAGCAGCTTGAAGCAAGAGACCCAGTACTTC
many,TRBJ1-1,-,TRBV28,CASSLWGESTEAFF,TGTGCCAGCAGTTTATGGGGAGAGAGCACTGAAGCTTTCTTT
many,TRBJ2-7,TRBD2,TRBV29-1,CSVARLAGTSEQYF,TGCAGCGTCGCCCGACTAGCGGGGACATCAGAGCAGTACTTC
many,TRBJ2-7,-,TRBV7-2,CASSLGGHEQYF,TGTGCCAGCAGCTTAGGGGGCCACGAGCAGTACTTC
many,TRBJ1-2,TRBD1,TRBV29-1,CSVPGQGGANYGYTF,TGCAGCGTTCCCGGACAGGGTGGGGCTAACTATGGCTACACCTTC
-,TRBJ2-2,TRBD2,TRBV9,CASSVGAGGPTGELFF,TGTGCCAGCAGCGTAGGGGCGGGAGGGCCCACCGGGGAGCTGTTTTTT
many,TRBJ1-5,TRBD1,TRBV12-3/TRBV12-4,CASSLDRRSNQPQHF,TGTGCCAGCAGTTTGGACAGGCGGAGCAATCAGCCCCAGCATTTT
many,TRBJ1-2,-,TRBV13,CASSLSVTLYGYTF,TGTGCCAGCAGCCTATCCGTGACACTCTATGGCTACACCTTC
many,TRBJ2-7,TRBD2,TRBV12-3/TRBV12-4,CASSSTGTSEYEQYF,TGTGCCAGCAGTTCCACCGGGACTAGCGAGTACGAGCAGTACTTC
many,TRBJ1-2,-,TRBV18,CASSPYKEGYTF,TGTGCCAGCTCACCGTATAAAGAGGGCTACACCTTC
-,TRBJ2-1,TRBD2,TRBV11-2,CASSLSSGSFASYNEQFF,TGTGCCAGCAGCTTATCTAGCGGGAGCTTTGCCTCCTACAATGAGCAGTTCTTC
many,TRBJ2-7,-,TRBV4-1,CASSRTGLAYEQYF,TGCGCCAGCAGCCGAACGGGCCTGGCCTACGAGCAGTACTTC
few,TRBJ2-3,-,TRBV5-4,CASSVPYGSLIDTQYF,TGTGCCAGCAGCGTCCCCTACGGGAGCTTGATAGATACGCAGTATTTT
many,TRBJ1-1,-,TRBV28,CASSFRGRGGYTEAFF,TGTGCCAGCAGTTTTCGCGGGAGGGGTGGTTACACTGAAGCTTTCTTT
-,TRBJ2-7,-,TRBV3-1,CASSRNPVEQYF,TGTGCCAGCAGCCGAAACCCGGTCGAGCAGTACTTC
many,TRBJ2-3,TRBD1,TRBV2,CAAKGTAEADTQYF,TGTGCCGCAAAGGGGACAGCGGAGGCAGATACGCAGTATTTT
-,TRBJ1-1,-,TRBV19,CASSMWGSGVTEAFF,TGTGCCAGTAGTATGTGGGGGAGCGGGGTCACTGAAGCTTTCTTT
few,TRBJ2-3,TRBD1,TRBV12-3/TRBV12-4,CASATGTGGTDTQYF,TGTGCCAGCGCCACCGGGACAGGGGGCACAGATACGCAGTATTTT
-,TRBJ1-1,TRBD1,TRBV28,CASSSPWTGALNTEAFF,TGTGCCAGCAGTTCCCCTTGGACAGGGGCCTTGAACACTGAAGCTTTCTTT
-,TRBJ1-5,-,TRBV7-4,CASSTEKVRFVVAGNQPQHF,TGTGCCAGCAGCACGGAAAAAGTTCGCTTCGTTGTGGCAGGCAATCAGCCCCAGCATTTT
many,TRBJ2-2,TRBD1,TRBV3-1,CASSHRQGSTGELFF,TGTGCCAGCAGCCACCGACAGGGAAGCACCGGGGAGCTGTTTTTT
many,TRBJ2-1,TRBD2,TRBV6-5,CASTSMGTSGINEQFF,TGTGCCAGCACCTCGATGGGGACTAGCGGGATTAATGAGCAGTTCTTC
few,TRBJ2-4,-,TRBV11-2,CASSRPGPQNIQYF,TGTGCCAGCAGCCGACCGGGGCCCCAAAACATTCAGTACTTC
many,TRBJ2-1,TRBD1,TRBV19,CASSLPGQGNKQFF,TGTGCCAGTAGTTTACCGGGACAGGGCAACAAGCAGTTCTTC
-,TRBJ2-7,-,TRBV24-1,CATSDSMGPSREYF,TGTGCCACCAGTGATTCCATGGGGCCCAGCCGGGAGTACTTC
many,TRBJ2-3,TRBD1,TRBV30,CATTKGTGNYSLLTDTQYF,TGTGCCACCACCAAAGGGACAGGCAATTATAGTCTCCTCACAGATACGCAGTATTTT
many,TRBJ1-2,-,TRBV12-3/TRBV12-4,CASRPREEGYGYTF,TGTGCCAGCAGGCCTAGGGAGGAGGGCTATGGCTACACCTTC
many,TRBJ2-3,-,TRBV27,CASRLLGDPSTDTQYF,TGTGCCAGCAGGCTTCTAGGGGACCCTAGCACAGATACGCAGTATTTT
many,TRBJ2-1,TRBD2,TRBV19,CATSGVVLSSYNEQFF,TGTGCCACTAGCGGCGTAGTCTTAAGCTCCTACAATGAGCAGTTCTTC
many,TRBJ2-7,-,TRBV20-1,CSALLFYEQYF,TGCAGTGCCCTATTATTTTACGAGCAGTACTTC
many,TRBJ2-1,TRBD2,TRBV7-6,CASSLHPGGPSGGEQFF,TGTGCCAGCAGCTTACATCCGGGAGGGCCATCGGGAGGTGAGCAGTTCTTC
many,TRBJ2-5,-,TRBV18,CASSRRVQETQYF,TGTGCCAGCTCACGCAGGGTTCAAGAGACCCAGTACTTC
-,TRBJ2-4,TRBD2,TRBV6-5,CASSPPGIAGNIQYF,TGTGCCAGCAGTCCCCCCGGGATAGCGGGAAACATTCAGTACTTC